This T cell receptor (beta chain) is from a study of T cell clonality in common variable immunodeficiency. General observations from the study: TCRbeta clonality was increased in CVID versus healthy controls. Fewer deletions and N-nucleotide insertions were reportedly seen in common variable immunodeficiency TCR beta sequences. Shared TCRbeta clones were fewer between CVID subjects than controls.

Reduced serum IgG, IgA and/or IgM plus specific antibody deficiency defined CVID. All CVID subjects were on immunoglobulin replacement for at least one year. About this clone itself: Its antigen is unknown. The CDR3 goes on 3 residues after the read ends, and that part is filled in from the germline J gene.

Germline lookup yields CDR1 MNHEY and CDR2 SVGEGT. The CDR3 covers 13 residues. V lost 4 bases to trimming and J lost 9 bases, with 10 bases between them. Repertoires were generated with immunoSEQ multiplex PCR, while TCRdb's copy carries only in-frame clones and drops some. This set yields about 26,000 clones and no singletons; the top ten hold 3.5% to 4.5%. Sequenced: peripheral blood mononuclear cells. The receptor comes from a human donor with common variable immunodeficiency. The V gene is TRBV6-2 or TRBV6-3, the J gene TRBJ1-6, with D perhaps TRBD1 (5 bases). The CDR3 bases that were read are TGTGCCAGCAGTTCCCAGGGTACTTCACCC. This encodes CASSSQGTSP. The whole CDR3 protein is CASSSQGTSPLHF.